These T cell receptor beta chains were read from a single sample in a study of beta chain features in type 1 diabetes. The table came from immunoSEQ multiplex PCR; TCRdb's copy has only in-frame clones and leaves some out. The repertoire holds 350,000 to 450,000 clones, with 11% to 15% as singletons. Sequences were obtained from naive CD4+ T cells from blood. The receptors stem from a man younger than 40 in good health. The CDR3 runs from the conserved cysteine through the conserved F or W. The order of the fields is V gene, J gene, clone size, D gene, CDR3 DNA, CDR3 protein. D genes are given only for firm matches. Clone size is shown for a subset of rows, as once, few, many or a class of expanded clone.

TRBV7-9,TRBJ2-3,few,.,TGTGCCAGCAGCTTAGCGCGACAGGCCACAGATACGCAGTATTTT,CASSLARQATDTQYF
TRBV7-2,TRBJ2-3,few,.,TGTGCCAGCAGCTCAAACGGACGCACAGATACGCAGTATTTT,CASSSNGRTDTQYF
TRBV30,TRBJ2-1,.,TRBD2,TGTGCCTGGAGTTTGCGGGAGCCCGATGAGCAGTTCTTC,CAWSLREPDEQFF
TRBV7-8,TRBJ2-5,.,.,TGTGCCAGCAGCTTAGTAAGGTTTCAAGAGACCCAGTACTTC,CASSLVRFQETQYF
TRBV6-5,TRBJ2-2,.,.,TGTGCCAGCTCTCAGTCGGGTGGGAGGACCGGGGAGCTGTTTTTT,CASSQSGGRTGELFF
TRBV4-3,TRBJ1-2,.,.,TGCGCCAGCAGCCAAGGGGGCAGGGGCGAGGGCTACACCTTC,CASSQGGRGEGYTF
TRBV30,TRBJ1-2,few,.,TGTGCCTGGGCCACCCTGTATGGCTACACCTTC,CAWATLYGYTF
TRBV6-5,TRBJ2-3,few,TRBD2,TGTGCCAGCAGCCCGATGCCAACTAGCGGGGGTACGCAGTATTTT,CASSPMPTSGGTQYF
TRBV7-2,TRBJ2-4,.,TRBD2,TGTGCCAGCAGCAGGAAGCGGGAGTCTAAAAACATTCAGTACTTC,CASSRKRESKNIQYF
TRBV2,TRBJ1-1,.,.,TGTGCCAGCAGCACGGACAGATCCACTGAAGCTTTCTTT,CASSTDRSTEAFF
TRBV2,TRBJ1-2,few,.,TGTGCCAGCAGTGAAGTTGCGGGAGGCTACACCTTC,CASSEVAGGYTF
TRBV10-2,TRBJ1-2,few,.,TGCGCCAGCAGTGAGTTGGGTAATGGCTACACCTTC,CASSELGNGYTF
TRBV2,TRBJ2-3,few,TRBD2,TGTGCCAGCAGTGGAGGAGCGGGAACCACAGATACGCAGTATTTT,CASSGGAGTTDTQYF
TRBV28,TRBJ2-7,few,.,TGTGCCAGCAGTTTCGAGGACGAAATCGTGGCCGAGCAGTACTTC,CASSFEDEIVAEQYF
TRBV7-2,TRBJ1-2,few,.,TGTGCCAGCAGGGAACAGGTTATTGGCTATGGCTACACCTTC,CASREQVIGYGYTF
TRBV11-2,TRBJ2-3,many,.,TGTGCCAGCAGCTTAGCCGGCACTAGCACAGATACGCAGTATTTT,CASSLAGTSTDTQYF
TRBV30,TRBJ1-2,.,.,TGTGCCTGGAGTGCGGGCAGGGTAATCTATGGCTACACCTTC,CAWSAGRVIYGYTF
TRBV2,TRBJ2-5,few,.,TGTGCCAGCAGTGAATTTGACTTCGGGGGAGAGACCCAGTACTTC,CASSEFDFGGETQYF
TRBV19,TRBJ2-3,few,TRBD2,TGTGCCAGTAGTTGGCTAGCGGGCGGGCGTGCAGATACGCAGTATTTT,CASSWLAGGRADTQYF
TRBV7-3,TRBJ2-1,.,TRBD2,TGTGCCAGCTCACCAGCGGGGCCCTACAATGAGCAGTTCTTC,CASSPAGPYNEQFF
TRBV5-6,TRBJ2-1,.,.,TGTGCCGATCGAGGCCCGGAGCAGTTCTTC,CADRGPEQFF